Included here is one T cell receptor beta chain sequence, with context. The assay was immunoSEQ multiplex PCR, and TCRdb's table has in-frame clones only and misses some. In the table there are about 200,000 clones, around 80% of which are singletons. The data were taken from a study of blood T cell repertoires in COVID-19. Trimming took off 3 bases at V and 3 bases at J, with 8 bases between the two ends. This CDR3 has 13 amino acids. Per germline, CDR1 MDHEN and CDR2 SYDVKM. The sequence derives from a woman of 80 years or more with acute or convalescent COVID-19. Input material: peripheral blood. The V call is TRBV28, the J call TRBJ1-2; D is uncertain. CDR3 nucleotide sequence: TGTGCCAGCAGTTTGGGAGGGTACTATGGCTACACCTTC. Amino acid sequence: CASSLGGYYGYTF.